This T cell receptor (beta chain) was obtained from a study of early T cells in non-severe SARS-CoV-2 infection. Study-level background: From unsorted whole blood, bulk RNA was sequenced, and the chains remained unpaired. Overall study results and limits: Lookups in VDJdb leaned toward anti-spike CD8 responses and missed private and CD4 specificities.

The protocol attached unique molecular identifiers to individual cDNA molecules. One entry per CDR3 protein, called by TCRdb with MiXCR from the 5' RACE reads. This repertoire shows 25,000 to 30,000 distinct CDR3 sequences, approximately 4.8% found once; its top ten account for 9% to 12%. Germline V CDR1 and CDR2: SGHTA, FQGNSA. The CDR3 is 12 amino acids. Trimming took 5 bases from V and 3 from J, leaving 8 bases between them. This clonotype was counted at least ten times. The target antigen is unknown. The TCR originated in an adult who was a healthcare worker with PCR-confirmed SARS-CoV-2 infection or an uninfected control (not recorded which). The chain links TRBV7-2 to TRBJ2-7; D remains ambiguous. The sequenced sample was whole blood. The CDR3: CASSPPDYEQYF. In DNA form, the CDR3 reads TGTGCCAGCAGCCCGCCTGACTACGAGCAGTACTTC.